This section outlines one TCR beta chain sequence together with its context. The antigen is unknown. TCRdb reanalysed the PCR reads using MiXCR and keeps one entry per CDR3 protein. The table has about 630,000 distinct CDR3 sequences, about 25% seen once. Sorting isolated naive CD8 T cells as CD8+CD4-CCR7+CD45RA+ events. These data are taken from a study of molecular identifiers for immune sequencing clone quantification. Findings of the study overall: Barcode sharing among identical TCR molecules could make large clones appear smaller. Clones exceeding 20 RNA copies carried over 98% of effector molecules but under 1% of naive-cell molecules. Amid fewer than 1.3 million naive cells, spiked Jurkat TCR RNA from one cell was reportedly still detectable.

The sample was naive CD8+ T cells from blood, with Jurkat cell RNA spiked in. As to subset: FACS-sorted CD8+CD4-CCR7+CD45RA+ naive T cells. The source is a human donor in good health. Some libraries in this study had Jurkat cell RNA spiked in.

CDR3 in amino acids: CAWSDRGYGGYTF. The CDR3 bases are TGTGCCTGGAGCGACAGGGGTTATGGAGGCTACACCTTC. V and J are TRBV30 and TRBJ1-2; 8 bases line up with TRBD1. The CDR3 contains 13 residues. The junction had 8 bases not matched to a gene; V was cut back by 3 bases and J by 8 bases. Germline loops: CDR1 GTSNPN, CDR2 SVGIG (reference sequence).